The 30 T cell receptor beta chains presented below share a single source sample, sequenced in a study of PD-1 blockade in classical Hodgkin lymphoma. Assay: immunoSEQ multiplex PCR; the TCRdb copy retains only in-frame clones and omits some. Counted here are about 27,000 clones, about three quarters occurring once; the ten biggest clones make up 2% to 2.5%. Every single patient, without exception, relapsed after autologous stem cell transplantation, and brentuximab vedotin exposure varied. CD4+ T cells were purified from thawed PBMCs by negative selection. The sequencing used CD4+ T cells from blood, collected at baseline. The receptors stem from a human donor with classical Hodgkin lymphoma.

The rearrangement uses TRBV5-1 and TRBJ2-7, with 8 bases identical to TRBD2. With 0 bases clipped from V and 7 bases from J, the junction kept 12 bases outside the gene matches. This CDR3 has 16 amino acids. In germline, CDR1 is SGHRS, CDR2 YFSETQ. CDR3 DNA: TGCGCCAGCAGCTTGGCCGGGGGCGGGGGGCCCCGGGAGCAGTACTTC. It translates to CASSLAGGGGPREQYF.

CDR3: CASSRSSPPTEAFF. The CDR3 DNA is TGCGCCAGCAGCCGTTCCAGTCCCCCCACTGAAGCTTTCTTT. The chain uses TRBV4-3 and TRBJ1-1, with unresolved D. The CDR3 runs to 14 residues. Between the trimmed V and J ends, which lost 4 bases and 4 bases, there was a span of 13 bases. Germline CDR1 LGHNA, CDR2 YSLEER.

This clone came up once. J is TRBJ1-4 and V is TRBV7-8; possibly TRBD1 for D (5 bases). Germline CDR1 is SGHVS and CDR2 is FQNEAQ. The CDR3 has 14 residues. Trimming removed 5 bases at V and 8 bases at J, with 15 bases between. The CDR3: CASSNYRLGEKLFF. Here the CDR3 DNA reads TGTGCCAGCAGCAACTACAGGCTTGGAGAAAAACTGTTTTTT.

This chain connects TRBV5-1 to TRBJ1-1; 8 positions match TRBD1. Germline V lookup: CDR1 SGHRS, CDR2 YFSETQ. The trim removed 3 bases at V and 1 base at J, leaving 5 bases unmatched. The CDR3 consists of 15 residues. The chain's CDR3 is CASSSGTGGNTEAFF. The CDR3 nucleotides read TGCGCCAGCAGCTCAGGTACAGGGGGGAACACTGAAGCTTTCTTT.

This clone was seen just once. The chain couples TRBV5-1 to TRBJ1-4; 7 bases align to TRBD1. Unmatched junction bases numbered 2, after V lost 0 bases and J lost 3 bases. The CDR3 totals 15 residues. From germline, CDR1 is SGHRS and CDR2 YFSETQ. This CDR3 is CASSLDQGANEKLFF. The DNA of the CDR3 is TGCGCCAGCAGCTTGGATCAGGGGGCTAATGAAAAACTGTTTTTT.

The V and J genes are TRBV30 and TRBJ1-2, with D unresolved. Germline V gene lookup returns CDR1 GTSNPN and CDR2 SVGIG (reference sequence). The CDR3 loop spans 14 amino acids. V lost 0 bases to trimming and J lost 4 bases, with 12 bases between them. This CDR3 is CAWSVLPGGYGYTF. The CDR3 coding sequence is TGTGCCTGGAGTGTACTGCCAGGAGGCTATGGCTACACCTTC.

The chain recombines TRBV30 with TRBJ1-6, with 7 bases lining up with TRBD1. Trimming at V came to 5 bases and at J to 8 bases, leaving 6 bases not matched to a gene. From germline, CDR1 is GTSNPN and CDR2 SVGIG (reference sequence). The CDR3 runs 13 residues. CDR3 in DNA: TGTGCCTGGTGCCCCACAGGGGATTCACCCCTCCACTTT. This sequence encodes CAWCPTGDSPLHF.

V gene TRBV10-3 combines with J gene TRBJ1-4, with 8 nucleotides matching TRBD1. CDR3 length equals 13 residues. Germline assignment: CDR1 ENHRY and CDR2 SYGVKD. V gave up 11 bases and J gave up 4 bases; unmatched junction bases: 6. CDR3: CAAGQADNEKLFF. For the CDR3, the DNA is TGTGCCGCGGGACAGGCGGATAATGAAAAACTGTTTTTT.

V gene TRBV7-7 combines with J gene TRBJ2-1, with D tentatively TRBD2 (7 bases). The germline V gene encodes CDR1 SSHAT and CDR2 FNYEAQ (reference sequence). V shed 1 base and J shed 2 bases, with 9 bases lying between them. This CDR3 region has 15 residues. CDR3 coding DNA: TGTGCCAGCAGCTTAGAAGGGGGGGCCTACAATGAGCAGTTCTTC. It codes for CASSLEGGAYNEQFF.

DNA for the CDR3: TGTGCCAGCAGCCCCCCGGGACGGCCTAATGAAAAACTGTTTTTT. Translating it yields CASSPPGRPNEKLFF. This chain joins TRBV4-2 and TRBJ1-4, with D maybe TRBD1 (5 bases). The ends were cut back, 4 bases at V and 3 bases at J, with 12 bases in the middle. The CDR3 totals 15 residues. The germline CDR1 and CDR2 sequences are LGHNA and YNFKEQ.

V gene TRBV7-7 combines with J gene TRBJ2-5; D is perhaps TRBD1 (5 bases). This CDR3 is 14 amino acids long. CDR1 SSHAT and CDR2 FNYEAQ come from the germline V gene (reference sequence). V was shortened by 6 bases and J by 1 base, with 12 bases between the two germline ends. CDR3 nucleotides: TGTGCCAGCAGTTCGCAGGGATTCCAAGAGACCCAGTACTTC. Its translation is CASSSQGFQETQYF.

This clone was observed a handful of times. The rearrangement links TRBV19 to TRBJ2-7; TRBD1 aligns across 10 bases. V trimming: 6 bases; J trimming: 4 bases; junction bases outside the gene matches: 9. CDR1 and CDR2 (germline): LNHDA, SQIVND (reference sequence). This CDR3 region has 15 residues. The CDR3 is CASSRIGTGVYEQYF. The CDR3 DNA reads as TGTGCCAGTAGCAGGATCGGGACAGGGGTATACGAGCAGTACTTC. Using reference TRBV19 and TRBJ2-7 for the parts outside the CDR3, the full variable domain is DGGITQSPKYLFRKEGQNVTLSCEQNLNHDAMYWYRQDPGQGLRLIYYSQIVNDFQKGDIAEGYSVSREKKESFPLTVTSAQKNPTAFYLCASSRIGTGVYEQYFGPGTRLTVT.

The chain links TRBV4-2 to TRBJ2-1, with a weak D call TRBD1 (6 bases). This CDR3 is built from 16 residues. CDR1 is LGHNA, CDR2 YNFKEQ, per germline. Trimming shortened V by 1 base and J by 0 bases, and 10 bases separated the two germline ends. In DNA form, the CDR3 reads TGTGCCAGCAGCCAAGGGGGGCCAAGCTCCTACAATGAGCAGTTCTTC. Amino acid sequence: CASSQGGPSSYNEQFF.

DNA of the CDR3: TGTGCCACCGGGGGCCTTCGCACAGATACGCAGTATTTT. Translation gives CATGGLRTDTQYF. V usage is TRBV5-4 and J usage is TRBJ2-3, with D perhaps being TRBD1 or TRBD2 (6 bases each). In germline, CDR1 is SGHNT, CDR2 YYREEE (reference sequence). The CDR3 length is 13 residues. The V gene lost 9 bases and the J gene lost 1 base, with 12 bases spanning the gap.

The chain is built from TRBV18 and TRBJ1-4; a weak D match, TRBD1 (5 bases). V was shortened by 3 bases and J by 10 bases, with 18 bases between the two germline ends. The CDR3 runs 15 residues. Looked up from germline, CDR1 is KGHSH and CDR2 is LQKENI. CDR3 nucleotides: TGTGCCAGCTCACCTCAGTCCCATGGGGGAGGAAAACTGTTTTTT. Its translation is CASSPQSHGGGKLFF.

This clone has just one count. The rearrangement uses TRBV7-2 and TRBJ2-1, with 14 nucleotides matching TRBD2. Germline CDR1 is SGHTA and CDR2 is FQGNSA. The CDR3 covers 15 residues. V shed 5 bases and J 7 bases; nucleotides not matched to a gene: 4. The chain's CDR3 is CASSQRTSGGNEQFF. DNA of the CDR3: TGTGCCAGCAGCCAAAGGACTAGCGGGGGGAATGAGCAGTTCTTC.

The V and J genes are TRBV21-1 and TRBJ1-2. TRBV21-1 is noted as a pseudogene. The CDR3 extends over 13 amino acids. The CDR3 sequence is CASSKEEAGGYTF. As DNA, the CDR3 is TGTGCCAGCAGCAAAGAGGAGGCCGGGGGCTACACCTTC.

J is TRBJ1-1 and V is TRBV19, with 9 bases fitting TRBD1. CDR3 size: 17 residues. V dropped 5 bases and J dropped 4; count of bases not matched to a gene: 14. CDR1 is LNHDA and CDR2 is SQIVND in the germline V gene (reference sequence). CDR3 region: CASSPGQGWIFGTEAFF. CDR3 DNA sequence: TGTGCCAGTAGTCCGGGACAGGGTTGGATTTTTGGCACTGAAGCTTTCTTT.

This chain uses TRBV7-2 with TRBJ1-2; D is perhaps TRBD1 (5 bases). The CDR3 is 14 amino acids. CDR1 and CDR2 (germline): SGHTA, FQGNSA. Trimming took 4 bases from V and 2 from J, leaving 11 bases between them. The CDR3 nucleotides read TGTGCCAGCAGCTCCCAGCAGGGAAACTATGGCTACACCTTC. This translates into CASSSQQGNYGYTF. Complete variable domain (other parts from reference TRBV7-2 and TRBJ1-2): GAGVSQSPSNKVTEKGKDVELRCDPISGHTALYWYRQSLGQGLEFLIYFQGNSAPDKSGLPSDRFSAERTGGSVSTLTIQRTQQEDSAVYLCASSSQQGNYGYTFGSGTRLTVV.

CDR3 protein: CASSLGLAGTGELFF. The CDR3, as DNA: TGTGCCAGCAGCTTGGGACTAGCGGGGACCGGGGAGCTGTTTTTT. V is TRBV11-3 and J is TRBJ2-2; 13 bases match TRBD2. Per germline, CDR1 SGHNT and CDR2 YENEEA. Trimming at V came to 3 bases and at J to 5 bases, leaving 0 bases not matched to a gene. This CDR3 region has 15 residues.

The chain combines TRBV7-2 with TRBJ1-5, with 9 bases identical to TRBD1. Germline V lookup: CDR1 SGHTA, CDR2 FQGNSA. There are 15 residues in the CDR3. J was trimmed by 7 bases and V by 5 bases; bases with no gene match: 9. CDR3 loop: CASSDPTGGDQPQHF. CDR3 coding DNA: TGTGCCAGCAGCGACCCGACAGGGGGGGACCAGCCCCAGCATTTT. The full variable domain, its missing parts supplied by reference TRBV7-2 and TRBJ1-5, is GAGVSQSPSNKVTEKGKDVELRCDPISGHTALYWYRQSLGQGLEFLIYFQGNSAPDKSGLPSDRFSAERTGGSVSTLTIQRTQQEDSAVYLCASSDPTGGDQPQHFGDGTRLSIL.

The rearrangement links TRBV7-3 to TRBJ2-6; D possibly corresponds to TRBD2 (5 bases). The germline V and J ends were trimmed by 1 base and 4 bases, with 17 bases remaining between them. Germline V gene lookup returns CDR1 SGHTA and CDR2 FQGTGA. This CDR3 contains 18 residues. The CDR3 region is CASSLSGWGVRGANVLTF. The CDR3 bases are TGTGCCAGCAGCTTAAGTGGGTGGGGAGTGAGAGGGGCCAACGTCCTGACTTTC.

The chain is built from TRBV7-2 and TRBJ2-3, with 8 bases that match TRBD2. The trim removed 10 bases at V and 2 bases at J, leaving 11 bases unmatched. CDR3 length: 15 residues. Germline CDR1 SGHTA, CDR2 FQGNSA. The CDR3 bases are TGTGCCACCGGTTGGGCGGGGGGAAACACAGATACGCAGTATTTT. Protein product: CATGWAGGNTDTQYF.

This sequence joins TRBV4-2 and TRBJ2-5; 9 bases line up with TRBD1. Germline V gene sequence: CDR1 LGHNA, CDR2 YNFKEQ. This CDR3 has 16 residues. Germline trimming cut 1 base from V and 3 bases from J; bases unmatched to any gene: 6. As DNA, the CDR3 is TGTGCCAGCAGCCAAGTGGGACAGGGTTTGGAAGAGACCCAGTACTTC. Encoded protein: CASSQVGQGLEETQYF.

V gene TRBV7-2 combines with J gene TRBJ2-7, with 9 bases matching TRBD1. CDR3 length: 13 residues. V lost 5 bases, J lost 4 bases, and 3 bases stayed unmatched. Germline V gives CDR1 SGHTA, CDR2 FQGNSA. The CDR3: CASSHRGPYEQYF. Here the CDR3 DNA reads TGTGCCAGCAGCCACAGGGGGCCGTACGAGCAGTACTTC.

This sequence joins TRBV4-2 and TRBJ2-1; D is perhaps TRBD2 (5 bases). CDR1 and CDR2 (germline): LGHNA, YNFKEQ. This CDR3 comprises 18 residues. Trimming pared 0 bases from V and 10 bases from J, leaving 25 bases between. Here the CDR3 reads CASSQEELGPLDHREQFF. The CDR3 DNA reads TGTGCCAGCAGCCAAGAAGAGTTGGGTCCACTAGATCATAGGGAGCAGTTCTTC.

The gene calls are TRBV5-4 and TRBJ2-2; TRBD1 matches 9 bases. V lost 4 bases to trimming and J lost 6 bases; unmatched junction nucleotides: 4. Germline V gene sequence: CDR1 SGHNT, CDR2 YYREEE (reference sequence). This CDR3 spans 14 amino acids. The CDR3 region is CASSLQGAAGELFF. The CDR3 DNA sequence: TGTGCCAGCAGCCTACAGGGGGCCGCCGGGGAGCTGTTTTTT.

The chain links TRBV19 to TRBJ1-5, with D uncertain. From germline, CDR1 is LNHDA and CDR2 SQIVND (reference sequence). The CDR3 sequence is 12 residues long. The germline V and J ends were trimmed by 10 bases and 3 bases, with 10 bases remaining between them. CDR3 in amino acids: CATDGLNQPQHF. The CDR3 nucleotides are TGTGCCACCGACGGTCTCAATCAGCCCCAGCATTTT.

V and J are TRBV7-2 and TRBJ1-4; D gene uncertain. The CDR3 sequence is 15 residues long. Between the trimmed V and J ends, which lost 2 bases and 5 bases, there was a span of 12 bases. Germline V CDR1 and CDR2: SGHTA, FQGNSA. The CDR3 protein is CASSLRGSGNEKLFF. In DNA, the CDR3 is TGTGCCAGCAGCTTACGGGGAAGCGGGAATGAAAAACTGTTTTTT.

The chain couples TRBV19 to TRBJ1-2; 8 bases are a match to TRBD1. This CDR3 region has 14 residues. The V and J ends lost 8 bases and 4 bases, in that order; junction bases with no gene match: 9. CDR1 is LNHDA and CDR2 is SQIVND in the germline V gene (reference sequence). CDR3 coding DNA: TGTGCCAGTCTTCGAGGGACAGGAGCCTATGGCTACACCTTC. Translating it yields CASLRGTGAYGYTF.